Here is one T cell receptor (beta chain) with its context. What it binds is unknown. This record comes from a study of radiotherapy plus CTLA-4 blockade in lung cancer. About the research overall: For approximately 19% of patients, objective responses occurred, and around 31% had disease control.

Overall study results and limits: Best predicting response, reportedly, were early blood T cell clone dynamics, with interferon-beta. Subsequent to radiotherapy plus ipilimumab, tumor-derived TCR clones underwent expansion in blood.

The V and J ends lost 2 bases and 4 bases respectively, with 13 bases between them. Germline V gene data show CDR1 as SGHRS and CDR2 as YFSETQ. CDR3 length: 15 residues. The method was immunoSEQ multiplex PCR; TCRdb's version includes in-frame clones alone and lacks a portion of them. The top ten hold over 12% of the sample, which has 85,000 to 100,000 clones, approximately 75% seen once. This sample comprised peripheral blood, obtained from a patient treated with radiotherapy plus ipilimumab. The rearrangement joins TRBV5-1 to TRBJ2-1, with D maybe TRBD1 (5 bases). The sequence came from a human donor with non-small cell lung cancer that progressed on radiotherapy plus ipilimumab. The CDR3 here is CASSFSTGDYNEQFF. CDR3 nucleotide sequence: TGCGCCAGCAGCTTTTCCACAGGCGATTACAATGAGCAGTTCTTC.